The T cell receptor (beta chain) described here comes from a study of PD-1 blockade in mismatch repair-deficient tumors. The method was immunoSEQ multiplex PCR; TCRdb's version includes in-frame clones alone and lacks a portion of them. The sample records around 16,000 clones, 84% being singletons. Germline CDR1 is SGHNT and CDR2 is YYREEE (reference sequence). Trimming cost V 4 bases and J 8 bases, with 10 bases left between them. The CDR3 sequence is 12 residues long. The V and J genes are TRBV5-4 and TRBJ2-1; D is ambiguous. Sample: PBMCs, taken 4 weeks after starting pembrolizumab. The TCR was taken from an adult with mismatch repair-deficient cancer. CDR3 DNA sequence: TGTGCCAGCAGCCAAGCCCCCCATGAGCAGTTCTTC. Amino acids: CASSQAPHEQFF.